The entry below describes one TCR beta chain. Method: immunoSEQ multiplex PCR; TCRdb's copy keeps in-frame clones and lacks some. This table has about 180,000 clones, around 94% appearing once. This record belongs to a study of control samples from healthy donors and cancer patients. V was clipped by 0 bases and J by 6 bases; unmatched bases: 5. The germline V gene has CDR1 LNHNV and CDR2 YYDKDF (reference sequence). The CDR3 sequence is 16 residues long. The sample taken for sequencing was blood. This sequence was found in a man between 25 and 39 years old in good health. The chain joins TRBV15 to TRBJ2-2, with 9 bases matching TRBD1. The CDR3 loop is CATSRETGGWAGELFF. The CDR3 nucleotides read TGTGCCACCAGCAGAGAAACAGGGGGCTGGGCCGGGGAGCTGTTTTTT.